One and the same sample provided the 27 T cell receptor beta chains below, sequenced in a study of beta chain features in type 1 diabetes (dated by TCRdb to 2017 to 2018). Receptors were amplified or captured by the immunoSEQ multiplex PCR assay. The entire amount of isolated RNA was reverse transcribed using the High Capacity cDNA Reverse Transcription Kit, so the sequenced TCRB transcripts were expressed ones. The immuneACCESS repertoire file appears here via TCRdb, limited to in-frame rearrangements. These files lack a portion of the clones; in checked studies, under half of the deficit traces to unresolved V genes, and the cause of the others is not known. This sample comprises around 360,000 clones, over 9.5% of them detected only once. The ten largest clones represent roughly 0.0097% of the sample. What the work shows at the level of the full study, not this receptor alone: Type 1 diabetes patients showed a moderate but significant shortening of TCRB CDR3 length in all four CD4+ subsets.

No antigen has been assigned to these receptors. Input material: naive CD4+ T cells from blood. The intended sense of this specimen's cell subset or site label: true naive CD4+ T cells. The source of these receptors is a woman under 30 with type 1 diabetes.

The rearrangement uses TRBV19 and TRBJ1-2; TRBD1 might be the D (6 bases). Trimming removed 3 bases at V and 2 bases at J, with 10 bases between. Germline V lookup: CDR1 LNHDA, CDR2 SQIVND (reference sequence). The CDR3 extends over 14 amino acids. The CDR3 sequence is CASSMDRTNYGYTF. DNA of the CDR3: TGTGCCAGTAGTATGGACAGAACAAACTATGGCTACACCTTC.

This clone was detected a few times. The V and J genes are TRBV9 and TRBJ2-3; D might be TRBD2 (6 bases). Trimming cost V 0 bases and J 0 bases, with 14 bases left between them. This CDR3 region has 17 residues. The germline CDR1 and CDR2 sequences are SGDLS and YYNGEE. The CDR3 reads CASSVASVLASTDTQYF. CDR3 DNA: TGTGCCAGCAGCGTAGCTTCGGTACTAGCTAGCACAGATACGCAGTATTTT.

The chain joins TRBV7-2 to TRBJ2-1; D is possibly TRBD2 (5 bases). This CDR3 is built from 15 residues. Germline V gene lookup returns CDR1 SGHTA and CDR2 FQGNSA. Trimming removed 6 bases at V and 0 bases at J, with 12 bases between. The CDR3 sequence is CASRSLGSSYNEQFF. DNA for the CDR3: TGTGCCAGCAGGTCGTTGGGGAGCTCCTACAATGAGCAGTTCTTC. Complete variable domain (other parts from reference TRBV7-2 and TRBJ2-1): GAGVSQSPSNKVTEKGKDVELRCDPISGHTALYWYRQSLGQGLEFLIYFQGNSAPDKSGLPSDRFSAERTGGSVSTLTIQRTQQEDSAVYLCASRSLGSSYNEQFFGPGTRLTVL.

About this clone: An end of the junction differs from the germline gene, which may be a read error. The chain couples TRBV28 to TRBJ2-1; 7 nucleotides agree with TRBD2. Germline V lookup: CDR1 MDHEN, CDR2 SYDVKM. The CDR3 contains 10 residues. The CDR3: CASSGGLAVF. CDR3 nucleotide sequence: TGTGCCAGCAGTGGGGGTCTAGCGGTCTTC.

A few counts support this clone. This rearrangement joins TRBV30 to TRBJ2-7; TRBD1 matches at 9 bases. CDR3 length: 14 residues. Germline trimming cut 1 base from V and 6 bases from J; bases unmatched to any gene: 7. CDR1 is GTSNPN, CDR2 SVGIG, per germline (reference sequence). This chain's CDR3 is CAWSGGTGPLEQYF. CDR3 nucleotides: TGTGCCTGGAGTGGCGGGACAGGGCCTCTCGAGCAGTACTTC.

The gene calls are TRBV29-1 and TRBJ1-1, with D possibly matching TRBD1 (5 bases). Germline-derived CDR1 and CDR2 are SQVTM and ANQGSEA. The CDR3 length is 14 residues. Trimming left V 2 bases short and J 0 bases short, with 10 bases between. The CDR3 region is CSVESYRLNTEAFF. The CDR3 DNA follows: TGCAGCGTTGAATCATACAGGCTGAACACTGAAGCTTTCTTT.

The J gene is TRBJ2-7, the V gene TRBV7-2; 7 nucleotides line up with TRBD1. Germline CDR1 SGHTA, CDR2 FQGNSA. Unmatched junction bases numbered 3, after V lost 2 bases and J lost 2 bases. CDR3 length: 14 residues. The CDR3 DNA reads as TGTGCCAGCAGCTTAATCGGACAGGCCTACGAGCAGTACTTC. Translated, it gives CASSLIGQAYEQYF.

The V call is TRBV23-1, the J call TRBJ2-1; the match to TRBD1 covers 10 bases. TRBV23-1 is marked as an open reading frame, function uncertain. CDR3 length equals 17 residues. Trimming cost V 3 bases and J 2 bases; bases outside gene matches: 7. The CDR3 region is CASSHFPGQGTYNEQFF. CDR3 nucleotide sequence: TGCGCCAGCAGTCATTTCCCGGGACAGGGGACCTACAATGAGCAGTTCTTC.

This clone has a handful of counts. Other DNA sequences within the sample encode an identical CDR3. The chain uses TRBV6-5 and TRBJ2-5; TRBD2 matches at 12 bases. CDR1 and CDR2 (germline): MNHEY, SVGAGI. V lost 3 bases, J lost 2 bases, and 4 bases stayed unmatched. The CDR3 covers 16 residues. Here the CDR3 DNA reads TGTGCCAGCAGTTATTCCGGGACTAGCGGGCAAGAGACCCAGTACTTC. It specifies CASSYSGTSGQETQYF.

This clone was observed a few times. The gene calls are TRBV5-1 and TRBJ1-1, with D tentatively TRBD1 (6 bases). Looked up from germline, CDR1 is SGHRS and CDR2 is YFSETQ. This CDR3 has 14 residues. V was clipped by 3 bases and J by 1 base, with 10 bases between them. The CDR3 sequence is CASSSLGGNTEAFF. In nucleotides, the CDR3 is TGCGCCAGCAGCTCCCTAGGGGGGAACACTGAAGCTTTCTTT.

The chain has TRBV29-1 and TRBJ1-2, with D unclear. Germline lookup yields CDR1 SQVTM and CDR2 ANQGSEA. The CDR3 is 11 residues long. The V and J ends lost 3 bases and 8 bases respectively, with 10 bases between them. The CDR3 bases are TGCAGCGTTGACGAGGGTCCAGGCTACACCTTC. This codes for CSVDEGPGYTF.

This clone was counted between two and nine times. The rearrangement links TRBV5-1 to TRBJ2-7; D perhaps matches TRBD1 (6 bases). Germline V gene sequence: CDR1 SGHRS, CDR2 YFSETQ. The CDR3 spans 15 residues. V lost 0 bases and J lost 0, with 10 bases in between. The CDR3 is CASSLDQGSSYEQYF. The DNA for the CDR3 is TGCGCCAGCAGCTTGGATCAGGGGAGCTCCTACGAGCAGTACTTC. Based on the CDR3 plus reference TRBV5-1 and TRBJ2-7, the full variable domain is KAGVTQTPRYLIKTRGQQVTLSCSPISGHRSVSWYQQTPGQGLQFLFEYFSETQRNKGNFPGRFSGRQFSNSRSEMNVSTLELGDSALYLCASSLDQGSSYEQYFGPGTRLTVT.

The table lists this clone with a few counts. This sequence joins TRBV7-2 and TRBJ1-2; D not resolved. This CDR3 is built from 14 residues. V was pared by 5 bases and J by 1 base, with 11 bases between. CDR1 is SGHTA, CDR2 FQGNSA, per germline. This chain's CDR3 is CASSPQQINYGYTF. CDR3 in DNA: TGTGCCAGCAGCCCACAACAGATTAACTATGGCTACACCTTC.

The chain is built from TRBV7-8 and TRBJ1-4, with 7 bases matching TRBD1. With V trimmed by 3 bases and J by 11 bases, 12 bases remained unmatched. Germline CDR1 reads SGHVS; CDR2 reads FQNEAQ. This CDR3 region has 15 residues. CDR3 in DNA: TGTGCCAGCAGCTTGCGGGACAGAGATATGGAGAAACTGTTTTTT. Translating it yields CASSLRDRDMEKLFF.

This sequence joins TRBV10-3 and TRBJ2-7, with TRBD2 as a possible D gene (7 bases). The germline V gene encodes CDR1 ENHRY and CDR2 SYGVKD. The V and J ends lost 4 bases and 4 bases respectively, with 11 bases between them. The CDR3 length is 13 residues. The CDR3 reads CAISGGGLYEQYF. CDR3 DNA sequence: TGTGCCATCAGTGGCGGGGGCTTATACGAGCAGTACTTC.

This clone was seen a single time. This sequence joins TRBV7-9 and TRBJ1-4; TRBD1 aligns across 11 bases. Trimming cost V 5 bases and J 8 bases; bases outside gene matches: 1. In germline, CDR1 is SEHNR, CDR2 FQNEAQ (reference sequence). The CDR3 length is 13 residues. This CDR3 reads CASSRDRGEKLFF. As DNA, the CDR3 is TGTGCCAGCAGCCGGGACAGGGGGGAAAAACTGTTTTTT.

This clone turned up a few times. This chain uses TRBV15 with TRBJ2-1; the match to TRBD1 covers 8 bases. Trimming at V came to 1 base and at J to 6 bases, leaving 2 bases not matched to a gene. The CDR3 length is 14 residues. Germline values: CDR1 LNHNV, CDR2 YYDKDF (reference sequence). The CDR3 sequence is CATSRATGGNEQFF. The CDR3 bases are TGTGCCACCAGCAGAGCCACAGGGGGCAATGAGCAGTTCTTC. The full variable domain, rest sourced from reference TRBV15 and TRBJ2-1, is DAMVIQNPRYQVTQFGKPVTLSCSQTLNHNVMYWYQQKSSQAPKLLFHYYDKDFNNEADTPDNFQSRRPNTSFCFLDIRSPGLGDTAMYLCATSRATGGNEQFFGPGTRLTVL.

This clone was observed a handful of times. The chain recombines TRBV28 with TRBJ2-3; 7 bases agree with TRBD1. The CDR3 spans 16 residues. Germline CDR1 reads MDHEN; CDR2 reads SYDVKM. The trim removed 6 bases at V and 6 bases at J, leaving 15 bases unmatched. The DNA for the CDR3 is TGTGCCAGCAGCCCCCATTGGGGAGTAGGGGGCGATACGCAGTATTTT. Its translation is CASSPHWGVGGDTQYF. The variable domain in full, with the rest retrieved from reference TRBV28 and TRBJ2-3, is DVKVTQSSRYLVKRTGEKVFLECVQDMDHENMFWYRQDPGLGLRLIYFSYDVKMKEKGDIPEGYSVSREKKERFSLILESASTNQTSMYLCASSPHWGVGGDTQYFGPGTRLTVL.

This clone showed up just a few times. CDR3 in DNA: TGCGCCAGCAGCCAGGCAGGGACTTCCTACACAGATACGCAGTATTTT. Protein sequence: CASSQAGTSYTDTQYF. The chain joins TRBV4-3 to TRBJ2-3; a possible D gene is TRBD2 (6 bases). Deletions cut 3 bases from V and 2 bases from J, with 15 bases between. The CDR3 runs to 16 residues. Germline CDR1 is LGHNA and CDR2 is YSLEER.

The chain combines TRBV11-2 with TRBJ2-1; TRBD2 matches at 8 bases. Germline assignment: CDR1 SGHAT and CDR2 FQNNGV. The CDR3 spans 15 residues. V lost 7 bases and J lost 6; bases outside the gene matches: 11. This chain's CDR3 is CASTLPRGASNEQFF. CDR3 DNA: TGTGCCAGCACCCTCCCGCGGGGGGCCTCCAATGAGCAGTTCTTC.

The DNA for the CDR3 is TGCGCCAGCAGCCAAGGAGTTCATAACTCCTACGAGCAGTACTTC. Translating gives CASSQGVHNSYEQYF. This chain connects TRBV4-3 to TRBJ2-7, with D uncertain. CDR3 length: 15 amino acids. Trimming pared 1 base from V and 0 bases from J, leaving 10 bases between. Germline V CDR1 and CDR2: LGHNA, YSLEER.

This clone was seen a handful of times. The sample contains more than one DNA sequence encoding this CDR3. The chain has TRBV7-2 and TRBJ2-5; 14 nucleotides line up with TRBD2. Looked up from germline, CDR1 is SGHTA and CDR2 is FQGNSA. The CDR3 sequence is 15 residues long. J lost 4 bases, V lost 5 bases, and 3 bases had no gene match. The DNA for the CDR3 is TGTGCCAGCAGCAAAGGACTAGCGGGGGGAGAGACCCAGTACTTC. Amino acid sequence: CASSKGLAGGETQYF.

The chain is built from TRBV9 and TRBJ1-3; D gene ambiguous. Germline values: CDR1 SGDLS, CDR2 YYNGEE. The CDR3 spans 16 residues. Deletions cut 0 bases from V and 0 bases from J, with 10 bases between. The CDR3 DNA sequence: TGTGCCAGCAGCGTAGCCCCGGGGTCCTCTGGAAACACCATATATTTT. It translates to CASSVAPGSSGNTIYF.

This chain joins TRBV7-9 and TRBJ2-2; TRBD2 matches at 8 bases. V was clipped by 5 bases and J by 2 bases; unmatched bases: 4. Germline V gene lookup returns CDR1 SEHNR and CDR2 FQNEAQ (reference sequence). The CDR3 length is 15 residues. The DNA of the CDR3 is TGTGCCAGCAGCCGAAGCGGGGGAAACACCGGGGAGCTGTTTTTT. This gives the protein CASSRSGGNTGELFF.

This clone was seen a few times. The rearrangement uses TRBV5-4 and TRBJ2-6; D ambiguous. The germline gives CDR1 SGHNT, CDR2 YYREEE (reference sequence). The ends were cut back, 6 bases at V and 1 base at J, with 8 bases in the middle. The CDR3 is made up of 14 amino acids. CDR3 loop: CASTHYSGANVLTF. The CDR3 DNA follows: TGTGCCAGCACCCACTATTCTGGGGCCAACGTCCTGACTTTC.

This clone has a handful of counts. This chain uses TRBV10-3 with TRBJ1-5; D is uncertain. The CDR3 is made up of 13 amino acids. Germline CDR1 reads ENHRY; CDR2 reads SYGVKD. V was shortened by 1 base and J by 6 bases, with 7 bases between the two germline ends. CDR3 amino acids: CAISEWAGQPQHF. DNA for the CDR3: TGTGCCATCAGTGAGTGGGCGGGTCAGCCCCAGCATTTT.

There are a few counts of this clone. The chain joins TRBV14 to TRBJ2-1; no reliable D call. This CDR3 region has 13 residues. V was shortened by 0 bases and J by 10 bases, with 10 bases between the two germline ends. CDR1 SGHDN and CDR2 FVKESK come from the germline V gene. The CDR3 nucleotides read TGTGCCAGCAGCCAAGAAACTAACCGCGAGCAGTTCTTC. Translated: CASSQETNREQFF. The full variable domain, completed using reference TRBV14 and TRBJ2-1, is EAGVTQFPSHSVIEKGQTVTLRCDPISGHDNLYWYRRVMGKEIKFLLHFVKESKQDESGMPNNRFLAERTGGTYSTLKVQPAELEDSGVYFCASSQETNREQFFGPGTRLTVL.